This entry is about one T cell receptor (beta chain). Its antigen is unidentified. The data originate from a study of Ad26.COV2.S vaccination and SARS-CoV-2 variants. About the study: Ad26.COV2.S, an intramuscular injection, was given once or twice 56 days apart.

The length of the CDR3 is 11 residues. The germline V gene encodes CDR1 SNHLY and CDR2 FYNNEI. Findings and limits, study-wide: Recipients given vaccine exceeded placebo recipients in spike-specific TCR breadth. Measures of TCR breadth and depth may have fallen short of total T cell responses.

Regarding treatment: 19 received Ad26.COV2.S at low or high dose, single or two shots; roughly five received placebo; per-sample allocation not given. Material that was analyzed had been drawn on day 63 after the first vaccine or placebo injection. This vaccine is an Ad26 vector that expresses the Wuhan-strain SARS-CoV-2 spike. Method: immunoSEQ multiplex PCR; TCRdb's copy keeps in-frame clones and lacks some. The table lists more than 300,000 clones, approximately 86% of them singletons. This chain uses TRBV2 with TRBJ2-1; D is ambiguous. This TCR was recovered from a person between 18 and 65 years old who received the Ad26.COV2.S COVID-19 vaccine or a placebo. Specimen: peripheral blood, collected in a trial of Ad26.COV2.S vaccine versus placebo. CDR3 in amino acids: CAGQTYNEQFF. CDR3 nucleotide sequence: TGTGCTGGTCAGACCTACAATGAGCAGTTCTTC.